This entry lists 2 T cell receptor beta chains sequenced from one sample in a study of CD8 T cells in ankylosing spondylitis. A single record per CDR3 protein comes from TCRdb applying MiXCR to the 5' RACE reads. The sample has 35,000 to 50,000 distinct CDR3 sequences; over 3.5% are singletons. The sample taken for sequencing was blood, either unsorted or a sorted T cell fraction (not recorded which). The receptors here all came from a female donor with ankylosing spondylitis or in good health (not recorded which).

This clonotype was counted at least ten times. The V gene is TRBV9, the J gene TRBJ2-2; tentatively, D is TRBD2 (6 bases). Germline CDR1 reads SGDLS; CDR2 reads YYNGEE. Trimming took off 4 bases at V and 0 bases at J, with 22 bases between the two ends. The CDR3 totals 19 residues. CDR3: CASSTRRIGGDANTGELFF. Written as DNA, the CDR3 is TGTGCCAGCAGCACCCGACGTATCGGGGGAGACGCGAACACCGGGGAGCTGTTTTTT.

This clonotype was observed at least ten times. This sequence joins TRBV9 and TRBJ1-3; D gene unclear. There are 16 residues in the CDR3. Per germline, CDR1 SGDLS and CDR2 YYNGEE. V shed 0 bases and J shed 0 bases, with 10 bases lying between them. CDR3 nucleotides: TGTGCCAGCAGCGTAGAACAGACCCACTCTGGAAACACCATATATTTT. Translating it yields CASSVEQTHSGNTIYF.